A selection of T cell receptor beta chains follows, all from one sample in a study of OX40 agonist ivuxolimab in advanced cancers. The assay was immunoSEQ multiplex PCR, and TCRdb's table has in-frame clones only and misses some. This sample has 35,000 to 40,000 clones, with approximately 82% found just once. Sequencing used CD4+ or CD8+ T cells sorted from blood, obtained in a trial of the OX40 agonist ivuxolimab. These receptors were taken from an adult with an advanced solid tumor such as melanoma, head and neck, liver or kidney cancer. The CDR3 runs from the conserved cysteine through the conserved F or W. Each record gives: J gene, clone size, D gene, CDR3 length, V gene, CDR3 DNA, CDR3 protein. D genes are given only for firm matches. Expanded clones get a size class; other rows say once, few or many, or leave the size out.

>TRBJ1-2|.|TRBD1|19|TRBV11-2
TGTGCCAGCAGCTTGGGTCAGCCGACAGGGTCTTTCGGAAACTATGGCTACACCTTC
CASSLGQPTGSFGNYGYTF
>TRBJ1-5|.|.|13|TRBV5-5
TGTGCCAGCAGCTTTACCCTCGCTCAGCCCCAGCATTTT
CASSFTLAQPQHF
>TRBJ1-4|.|.|15|TRBV7-2
TGTGCCAGCAGCCCCGGGGGGAGGGCCTCTGAAAAACTGTTTTTT
CASSPGGRASEKLFF
>TRBJ1-2|.|.|13|TRBV9
TGTGCCAGCAGCGCGGACTATGGCTATGGCTACACCTTC
CASSADYGYGYTF
>TRBJ1-2|once|.|16|TRBV5-5
TGTGCCAGCAGCTTGGTGGTCTCGACATCTAACTATGGCTACACCTTC
CASSLVVSTSNYGYTF
>TRBJ2-1|.|.|15|TRBV2
TGTGCCAGCAGAGACCTCCGGGCCCAATACAATGAGCAGTTCTTC
CASRDLRAQYNEQFF
>TRBJ2-1|.|TRBD1|15|TRBV27
TGTGCCAGCAGTTTATCGACAGGGACCTACAATGAGCAGTTCTTC
CASSLSTGTYNEQFF
>TRBJ1-6|once|.|13|TRBV5-1
TGCGCCAGCACCCGTGCCTATAATTCACCCCTCCACTTT
CASTRAYNSPLHF
>TRBJ2-5|.|.|16|TRBV5-6
TGTGCCAGCAGCTTGGCTTCCGGGCTGGCGCAAGAGACCCAGTACTTC
CASSLASGLAQETQYF
>TRBJ1-6|.|.|15|TRBV7-8
TGTGCCAGCAGCTTTAGGACGGCTTATAATTCACCCCTCCACTTT
CASSFRTAYNSPLHF
>TRBJ1-2|.|.|11|TRBV20-1
TGCAGTGCTAGAGGGGTCAATGGCTACACCTTC
CSARGVNGYTF
>TRBJ2-3|once|.|17|TRBV7-2
TGTGCCAGCAGCTTAGCGCGTTTATCTAGCGTTGGAGATACGCAGTATTTT
CASSLARLSSVGDTQYF
>TRBJ2-5|.|.|12|TRBV5-4
TGTGCCAGCAGCTTGGGGTGGGAGACCCAGTACTTC
CASSLGWETQYF
>TRBJ2-1|.|TRBD2|15|TRBV6-5
TGTGCCAGCAAGATGACTAGCGGGGGGGCCACTGAGCAGTTCTTC
CASKMTSGGATEQFF
>TRBJ1-2|.|.|18|TRBV2
TGTGCCAGCAGTGAAGATCCCCGAACGACCCGCAGGGGCTATGGCTACACCTTC
CASSEDPRTTRRGYGYTF
>TRBJ2-1|.|TRBD2|17|TRBV4-2
TGTGCCAGCAGCCAAGGTTTAGCGGGGGGGCCTTACAATGAGCAGTTCTTC
CASSQGLAGGPYNEQFF
>TRBJ2-5|.|TRBD2|15|TRBV25-1
TGTGCCAGCAGTGTGGGTGCGGGGGGGCGAGAGACCCAGTACTTC
CASSVGAGGRETQYF
>TRBJ2-3|.|TRBD2|16|TRBV7-9
TGTGCCAGCAGCTTCGGGACTAGCGGATCCACAGATACGCAGTATTTT
CASSFGTSGSTDTQYF
>TRBJ2-7|.|TRBD2|20|TRBV13
TGTGCCAGCAGCCCGTCCCTAGCGGGGACTAGCGGGGGAGGGGGTTACGAGCAGTACTTC
CASSPSLAGTSGGGGYEQYF
>TRBJ1-6|few|.|13|TRBV2
TGTGCCAGCACGGCAGGAAGTTATTCACCCCTCCACTTT
CASTAGSYSPLHF
>TRBJ2-2|once|.|14|TRBV11-2
TGTGCCAGCAGATCACCCGCGAACACCGGGGAGCTGTTTTTT
CASRSPANTGELFF
>TRBJ1-5|.|TRBD1|15|TRBV6-1
TGTGCCAGCAGTGGATTACAGGGGAGCAATCAGCCCCAGCATTTT
CASSGLQGSNQPQHF
>TRBJ2-5|few|TRBD2|13|TRBV6-6
TGTGCCAGCAGACGGGGGGGCCGCGAGACCCAGTACTTC
CASRRGGRETQYF